These 16 T cell receptor beta chains were sequenced from one sample in a study of blood T cell repertoires in COVID-19. The table came from immunoSEQ multiplex PCR; TCRdb's copy has only in-frame clones and leaves some out. Among about 190,000 clones, about 78% were seen once, and the ten largest hold about 18%. Sample: PBMCs or T cells enriched from blood (not recorded which). These receptors all come from a woman aged 45-59 years who had recovered from COVID-19.

This clone showed up just once. The genes are TRBV5-1 and TRBJ1-2, with 11 nucleotides matching TRBD1. In germline, CDR1 is SGHRS, CDR2 YFSETQ. The V and J ends lost 0 bases and 7 bases, in that order; junction bases with no gene match: 2. The CDR3 covers 14 residues. CDR3 bases: TGCGCCAGCAGCTTGGGGACAGGGGGCGTTGGCTACACCTTC. Amino acid sequence: CASSLGTGGVGYTF.

This clone showed up just a few times. The CDR3 sequence: CASSLAGGSNEQFF. The CDR3 DNA follows: TGTGCCAGCAGCTTAGCGGGAGGAAGCAATGAGCAGTTCTTC. The V gene is TRBV25-1, the J gene TRBJ2-1; 10 bases agree with TRBD2. There are 14 residues in the CDR3. The V gene end was trimmed by 6 bases and the J gene end by 6 bases; junction bases not matched to a gene: 5. Germline CDR1 MGHDK, CDR2 SYGVNS.

The chain combines TRBV13 with TRBJ2-3; 7 positions agree with TRBD2. From germline, CDR1 is PRHDT and CDR2 FYEKMQ (reference sequence). J lost 12 bases, V lost 6 bases, and 9 bases had no gene match. The CDR3 contains 12 residues. CDR3 region: CASRSDGLVQYF. DNA of the CDR3: TGTGCCAGCAGGTCAGACGGACTAGTCCAGTATTTT.

The V call is TRBV5-5, the J call TRBJ2-7; 15 bases are shared with TRBD2. The CDR3 covers 18 residues. The ends lost 2 bases at V and 2 bases at J; junction bases unmatched: 8. The germline CDR1 and CDR2 sequences are SGHKS and YYEKEE (reference sequence). CDR3 in amino acids: CASSFSPGLAGGTYEQYF. CDR3 DNA: TGTGCCAGCAGCTTCTCCCCGGGACTAGCGGGAGGTACCTACGAGCAGTACTTC.

The V call is TRBV15, the J call TRBJ1-5, with D perhaps matching TRBD1 (5 bases). The CDR3 length is 16 residues. Trimming pared 3 bases from V and 7 bases from J, leaving 19 bases between. CDR1 LNHNV and CDR2 YYDKDF come from the germline V gene (reference sequence). The CDR3 DNA reads as TGTGCCACCAGCAGCCCTTTACAGGAGAGAGACCAGCCCCAGCATTTT. Amino acids: CATSSPLQERDQPQHF.

The chain couples TRBV28 to TRBJ2-2; D is perhaps TRBD1 (6 bases). CDR3 length: 14 residues. Trimming removed 7 bases at V and 6 bases at J, with 15 bases between. Germline CDR1 is MDHEN and CDR2 is SYDVKM. This chain's CDR3 is CASTREGGAGELFF. For the CDR3, the DNA is TGTGCCAGCACCCGAGAAGGGGGTGCCGGGGAGCTGTTTTTT.

This rearrangement joins TRBV20-1 to TRBJ2-1; D gene ambiguous. From germline, CDR1 is DFQATT and CDR2 SNEGSKA (reference sequence). The CDR3 has 14 amino acids. V was trimmed by 3 bases and J by 0 bases, leaving 9 bases between them. CDR3 amino acids: CSASPHYSYNEQFF. The CDR3 DNA reads as TGCAGTGCTAGTCCGCACTACTCCTACAATGAGCAGTTCTTC.

The chain has TRBV6-2 or TRBV6-3 and TRBJ1-1; D might be TRBD1 (5 bases). Trimming pared 1 base from V and 1 base from J, leaving 10 bases between. This CDR3 region has 15 residues. Per the germline V gene, CDR1 is MNHEY and CDR2 is SVGEGT. The CDR3 DNA reads TGTGCCAGCAGTTACTTGGGACTAGAGAACACTGAAGCTTTCTTT. Protein product: CASSYLGLENTEAFF.

V usage is TRBV11-2 and J usage is TRBJ2-1; 7 nucleotides match TRBD2. The germline V gene encodes CDR1 SGHAT and CDR2 FQNNGV. The CDR3 consists of 16 residues. Trimming took 7 bases from V and 1 from J; bases not matched to a gene: 10. As DNA, the CDR3 is TGTGCCAGCAACCCCGAGCGGGGCGAGTCCTACAATGAGCAGTTCTTC. It is translated as CASNPERGESYNEQFF.

V and J are TRBV12-3 or TRBV12-4 and TRBJ2-3; 7 nucleotides align to TRBD1. V trimming: 7 bases; J trimming: 11 bases; junction bases outside the gene matches: 12. The CDR3 length is 13 residues. The CDR3 sequence is CASTPQDWTGQYF. In DNA form, the CDR3 reads TGTGCCAGCACCCCCCAGGACTGGACAGGGCAGTATTTT.

This chain uses TRBV10-3 with TRBJ2-7, with D tentatively TRBD1 (6 bases). This CDR3 is built from 14 residues. Germline assignment: CDR1 ENHRY and CDR2 SYGVKD. With 7 bases removed from V and 0 bases from J, the gap between germline ends came to 13 bases. CDR3 nucleotide sequence: TGTGCCATCAAGGACTCACAGGGCTCCTACGAGCAGTACTTC. This sequence encodes CAIKDSQGSYEQYF.

The V gene is TRBV4-3, the J gene TRBJ2-1; D is unclear. Germline V CDR1 and CDR2: LGHNA, YSLEER. Trimming left V 4 bases short and J 3 bases short, with 7 bases between. The CDR3 length is 13 residues. CDR3 coding DNA: TGCGCCAGCAGCCCAACAGTCTACAATGAGCAGTTCTTC. Protein: CASSPTVYNEQFF.

The chain has TRBV27 and TRBJ2-7; 7 bases map to TRBD2. The V segment lost 2 bases and the J segment 0 bases; nucleotides outside the gene matches: 13. Germline values: CDR1 MNHEY, CDR2 SMNVEV (reference sequence). The CDR3 is made up of 18 amino acids. The CDR3 sequence is CASSLQPSGTAFSYEQYF. CDR3 in DNA: TGTGCCAGCAGTTTACAACCCAGCGGGACGGCCTTCTCCTACGAGCAGTACTTC.

The V call is TRBV19, the J call TRBJ1-2, with 10 bases that match TRBD1. The CDR3 sequence is 16 residues long. Looked up from germline, CDR1 is LNHDA and CDR2 is SQIVND (reference sequence). J was trimmed by 4 bases and V by 4 bases; bases with no gene match: 9. CDR3 nucleotides: TGTGCCAGTAGTACGGCTCGGACAGGGGGTTCCTATGGCTACACCTTC. Translating gives CASSTARTGGSYGYTF.

The gene calls are TRBV3-1 (or the pseudogene TRBV3-2) and TRBJ1-3; unclear D gene. Germline V gene sequence: CDR1 LGHDT, CDR2 YNNKEL (reference sequence). The CDR3 has 16 amino acids. Trimming removed 4 bases at V and 0 bases at J, with 13 bases between. CDR3 DNA sequence: TGTGCCAGCAGCCCTGTACGGGGTAACTCTGGAAACACCATATATTTT. Translation: CASSPVRGNSGNTIYF.

The chain couples TRBV6-2 or TRBV6-3 to TRBJ1-4, with D hard to call. The CDR3 has 15 amino acids. The V end lost 0 bases, the J end lost 0 bases, and 5 bases lay between the germline ends. Germline V gene lookup returns CDR1 MNHEY and CDR2 SVGEGT. CDR3 sequence reads: CASSYSRTTNEKLFF. The CDR3 DNA follows: TGTGCCAGCAGTTACTCGAGGACAACTAATGAAAAACTGTTTTTT.